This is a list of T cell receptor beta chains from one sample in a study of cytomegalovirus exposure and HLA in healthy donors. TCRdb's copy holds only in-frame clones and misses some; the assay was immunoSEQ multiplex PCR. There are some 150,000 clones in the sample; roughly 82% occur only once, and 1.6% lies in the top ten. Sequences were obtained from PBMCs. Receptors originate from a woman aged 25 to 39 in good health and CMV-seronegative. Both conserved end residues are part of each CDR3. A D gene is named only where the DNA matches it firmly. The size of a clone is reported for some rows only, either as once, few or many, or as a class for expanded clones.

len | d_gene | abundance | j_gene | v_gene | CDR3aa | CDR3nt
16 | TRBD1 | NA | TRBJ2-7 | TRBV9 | CASSVGVGQGVYEQYF | TGTGCCAGCAGCGTAGGAGTGGGACAGGGGGTCTACGAGCAGTACTTC
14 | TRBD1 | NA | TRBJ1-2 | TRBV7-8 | CAVRGGQGEDGYTF | TGTGCGGTTAGAGGAGGACAGGGGGAGGATGGCTACACCTTC
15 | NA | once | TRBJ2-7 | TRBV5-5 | CASSGYTGALYEQYF | TGTGCCAGCAGCGGCTACACTGGGGCGTTGTACGAGCAGTACTTC
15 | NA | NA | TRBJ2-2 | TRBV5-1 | CASSLYGERTGELFF | TGCGCCAGCAGCTTATATGGAGAACGCACCGGGGAGCTGTTTTTT
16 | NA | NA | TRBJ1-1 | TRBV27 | CASSLSLEGLWTETFF | TGTGCCAGCAGTTTATCTTTAGAGGGTTTATGGACTGAAACTTTCTTT
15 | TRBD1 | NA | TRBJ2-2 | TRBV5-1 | CASSLGQGYTGELFF | TGCGCCAGCAGCTTAGGACAGGGATACACCGGGGAGCTGTTTTTT
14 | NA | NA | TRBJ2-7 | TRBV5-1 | CASSLAPGYYEQYF | TGCGCCAGCAGCTTGGCCCCGGGATACTACGAGCAGTACTTC
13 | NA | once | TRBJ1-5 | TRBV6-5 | CASSQGLHQPQHF | TGTGCCAGCAGTCAGGGACTCCATCAGCCCCAGCATTTT
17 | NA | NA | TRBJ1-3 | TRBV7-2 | CASSLARDSAGGNTIYF | TGTGCCAGCAGCTTAGCTCGGGACTCAGCTGGGGGAAACACCATATATTTT
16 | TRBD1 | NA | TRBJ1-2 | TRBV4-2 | CASSQGGTGVFGGYTF | TGTGCCAGCAGCCAAGGAGGGACAGGGGTTTTTGGCGGCTACACCTTC
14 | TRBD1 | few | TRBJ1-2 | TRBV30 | CAWSRDRGGYGYTF | TGTGCCTGGAGTCGCGACAGGGGTGGCTATGGCTACACCTTC
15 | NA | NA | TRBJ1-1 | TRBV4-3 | CASSQDSGVGTEAFF | TGCGCCAGCAGCCAAGACTCGGGGGTCGGGACTGAAGCTTTCTTT
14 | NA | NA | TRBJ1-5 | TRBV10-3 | CAISPGLEVQPQHF | TGTGCCATCAGCCCGGGATTAGAGGTCCAGCCCCAGCATTTT
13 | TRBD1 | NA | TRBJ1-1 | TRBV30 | CAESTGANTEAFF | TGTGCCGAATCGACAGGGGCGAACACTGAAGCTTTCTTT
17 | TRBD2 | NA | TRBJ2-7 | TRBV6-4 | CASKGLAGEAHSYEQYF | TGTGCCAGCAAGGGACTAGCGGGAGAGGCGCACTCCTACGAGCAGTACTTC
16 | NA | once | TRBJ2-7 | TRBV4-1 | CASRRIEGGLSDEQYF | TGCGCCAGCAGGCGCATAGAGGGGGGGCTCTCCGACGAGCAGTACTTC
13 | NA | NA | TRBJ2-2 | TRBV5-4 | CASRYGDTGELFF | TGTGCCAGCCGCTACGGGGACACCGGGGAGCTGTTTTTT